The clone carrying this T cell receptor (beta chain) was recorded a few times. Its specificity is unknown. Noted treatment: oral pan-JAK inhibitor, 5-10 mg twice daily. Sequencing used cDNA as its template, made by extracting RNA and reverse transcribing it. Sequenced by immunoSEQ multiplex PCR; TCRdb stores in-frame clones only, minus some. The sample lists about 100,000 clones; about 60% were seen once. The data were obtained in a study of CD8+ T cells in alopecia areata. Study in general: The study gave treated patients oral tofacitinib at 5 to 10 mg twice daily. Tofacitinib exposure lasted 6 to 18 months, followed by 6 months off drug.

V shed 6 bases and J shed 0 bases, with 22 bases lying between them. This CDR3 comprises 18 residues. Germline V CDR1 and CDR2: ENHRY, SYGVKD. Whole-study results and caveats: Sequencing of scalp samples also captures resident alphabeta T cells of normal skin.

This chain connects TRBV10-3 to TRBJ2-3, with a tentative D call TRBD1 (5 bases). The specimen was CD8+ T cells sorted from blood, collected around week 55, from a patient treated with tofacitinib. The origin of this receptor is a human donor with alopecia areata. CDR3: CAISPMRPQGRSTDTQYF. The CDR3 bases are TGTGCCATCAGCCCCATGAGACCGCAGGGTAGGAGCACAGATACGCAGTATTTT.